The next 8 T cell receptor beta chains were all read from a single sample in a study of shared clonotypes between healthy human individuals. TCRdb keeps only in-frame clones here, not all; method: immunoSEQ multiplex PCR. The sample lists roughly 2,500,000 clones, 90% to 95% occurring once. The sequenced material came from naive CD4+ T cells from PBMCs. Noted subset: CD45RA+ positively selected. The receptors were gathered from a man between 18 and 35 years old in good health. Some clones in this sample may be carry-over from other donors' samples.

The V call is TRBV28, the J call TRBJ2-5, with 9 bases that match TRBD2. CDR1 is MDHEN, CDR2 SYDVKM, per germline. The CDR3 covers 16 residues. V was pared by 4 bases and J by 0 bases, with 6 bases of the junction left unmatched. The CDR3 reads CASSSPSGTYQETQYF. DNA of the CDR3: TGTGCCAGCAGTTCCCCTAGCGGGACTTACCAAGAGACCCAGTACTTC.

The chain uses TRBV5-1 and TRBJ1-4; maybe TRBD1 (5 bases). Trimming took off 4 bases at V and 4 bases at J, with 11 bases between the two ends. Germline V gene lookup returns CDR1 SGHRS and CDR2 YFSETQ. There are 14 residues in the CDR3. CDR3 region: CASSRQWDNEKLFF. DNA of the CDR3: TGCGCCAGCAGCCGACAGTGGGATAATGAAAAACTGTTTTTT.

The chain joins TRBV6-5 to TRBJ2-7; no reliable D call. V shed 6 bases and J shed 0 bases, with 6 bases lying between them. The CDR3 is 12 amino acids. The germline V gene has CDR1 MNHEY and CDR2 SVGAGI. The CDR3 sequence is CASRTVSYEQYF. CDR3 DNA: TGTGCCAGCAGGACCGTCTCCTACGAGCAGTACTTC.

A note on this clone: Other DNA variants within this sample encode the same CDR3. The V and J genes are TRBV6-5 and TRBJ1-2; 9 nucleotides agree with TRBD1. The CDR3 covers 14 residues. With 3 bases clipped from V and 8 bases from J, the junction kept 7 bases outside the gene matches. CDR1 and CDR2 (germline): MNHEY, SVGAGI. The CDR3 coding sequence is TGTGCCAGCAGTTATACCGGGACAGGGATCGGCTACACCTTC. It yields the protein CASSYTGTGIGYTF.

The rearrangement uses TRBV29-1 and TRBJ2-1; 10 bases match TRBD2. Germline V CDR1 and CDR2: SQVTM, ANQGSEA. The CDR3 contains 14 residues. This CDR3 is CNPSSGRKAGEQFF. As DNA, the CDR3 is TGCAACCCTTCTAGCGGGAGAAAAGCCGGTGAGCAGTTCTTC.

The chain is built from TRBV5-1 and TRBJ2-7, with 12 bases that match TRBD2. CDR1 is SGHRS and CDR2 is YFSETQ in the germline V gene. J was trimmed by 2 bases and V by 4 bases; bases with no gene match: 7. This CDR3 is built from 16 residues. The CDR3 DNA follows: TGCGCCAGCAGCCCCGGGACTAGCGGGCCCACCTACGAGCAGTACTTC. It codes for CASSPGTSGPTYEQYF.

The genes are TRBV12-5 and TRBJ2-2; D not resolved. The CDR3 consists of 12 residues. Germline CDR1 reads LGHNT; CDR2 reads FRNRAP. Trimming took 3 bases from V and 6 from J, leaving 5 bases between them. CDR3 amino acids: CASGFGAGELFF. As DNA, the CDR3 is TGTGCTAGTGGTTTTGGGGCCGGGGAGCTGTTTTTT.

The chain joins TRBV28 to TRBJ1-6; D uncertain. V was clipped by 1 base and J by 7 bases, with 11 bases between them. CDR3 size: 15 residues. Germline CDR1 and CDR2: MDHEN and SYDVKM. CDR3 bases: TGTGCCAGCAGTTTATACCAGCTGAGGAATTCACCCCTCCACTTT. Amino acids: CASSLYQLRNSPLHF.